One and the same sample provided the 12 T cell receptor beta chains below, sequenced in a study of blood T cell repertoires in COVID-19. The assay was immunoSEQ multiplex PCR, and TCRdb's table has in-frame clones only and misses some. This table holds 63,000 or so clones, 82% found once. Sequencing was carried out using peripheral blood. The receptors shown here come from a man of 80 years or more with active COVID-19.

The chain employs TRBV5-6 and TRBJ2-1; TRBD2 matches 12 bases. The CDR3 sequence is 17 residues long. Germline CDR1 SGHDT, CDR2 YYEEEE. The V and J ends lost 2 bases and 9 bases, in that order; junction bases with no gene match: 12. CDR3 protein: CASSFIPTSGSLGEQFF. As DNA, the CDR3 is TGTGCCAGCAGCTTTATTCCGACTAGCGGGAGTCTAGGTGAGCAGTTCTTC.

The CDR3 is CASSQVRSGSHNEQFF. The CDR3 DNA sequence: TGTGCCAGCAGCCAAGTCCGGAGCGGGAGCCACAATGAGCAGTTCTTC. The rearrangement uses TRBV3-1 (or the pseudogene TRBV3-2) and TRBJ2-1, with 8 bases aligning to TRBD2. CDR1 is LGHDT and CDR2 is YNNKEL in the germline V gene (reference sequence). The V and J ends lost 1 base and 5 bases, in that order; junction bases with no gene match: 7. The CDR3 loop spans 16 amino acids.

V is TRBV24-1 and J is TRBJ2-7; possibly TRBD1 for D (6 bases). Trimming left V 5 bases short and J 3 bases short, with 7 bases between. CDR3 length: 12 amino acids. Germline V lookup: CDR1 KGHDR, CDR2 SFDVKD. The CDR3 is CATSVGGYEQYF. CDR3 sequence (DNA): TGTGCCACCAGTGTAGGGGGCTACGAGCAGTACTTC.

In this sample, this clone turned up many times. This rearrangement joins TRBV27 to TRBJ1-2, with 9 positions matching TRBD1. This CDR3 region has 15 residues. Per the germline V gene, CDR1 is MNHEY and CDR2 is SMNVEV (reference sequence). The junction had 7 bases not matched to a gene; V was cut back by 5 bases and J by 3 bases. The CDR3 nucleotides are TGTGCCAGCAGTCCTTATACAGGGGGCTACTATGGCTACACCTTC. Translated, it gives CASSPYTGGYYGYTF.

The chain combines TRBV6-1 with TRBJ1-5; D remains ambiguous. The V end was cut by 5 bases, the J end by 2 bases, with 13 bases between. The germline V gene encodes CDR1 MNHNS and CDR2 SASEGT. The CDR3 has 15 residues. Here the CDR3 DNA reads TGTGCCAGCAGTTTCCTCGACAAGGGCAATCAGCCCCAGCATTTT. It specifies CASSFLDKGNQPQHF.

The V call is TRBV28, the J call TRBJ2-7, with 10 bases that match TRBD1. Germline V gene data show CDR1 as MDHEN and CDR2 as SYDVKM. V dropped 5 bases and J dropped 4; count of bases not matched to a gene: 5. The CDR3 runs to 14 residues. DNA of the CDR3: TGTGCCAGCAGTCCACCGGACAGGGGGTACGAGCAGTACTTC. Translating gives CASSPPDRGYEQYF.

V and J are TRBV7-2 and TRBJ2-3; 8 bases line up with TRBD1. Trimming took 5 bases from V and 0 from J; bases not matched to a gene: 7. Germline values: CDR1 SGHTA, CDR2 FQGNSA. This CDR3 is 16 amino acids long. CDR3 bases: TGTGCCAGCAGCCCCCGGGACAGGAGGAGCACAGATACGCAGTATTTT. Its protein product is CASSPRDRRSTDTQYF.

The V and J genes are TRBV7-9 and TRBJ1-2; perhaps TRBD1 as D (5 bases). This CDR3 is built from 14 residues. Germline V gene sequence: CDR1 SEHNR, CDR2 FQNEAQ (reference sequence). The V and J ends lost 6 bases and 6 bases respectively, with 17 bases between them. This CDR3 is CASRMDTTSDGYTF. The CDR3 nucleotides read TGTGCCAGCAGAATGGACACTACCTCCGATGGCTACACCTTC.

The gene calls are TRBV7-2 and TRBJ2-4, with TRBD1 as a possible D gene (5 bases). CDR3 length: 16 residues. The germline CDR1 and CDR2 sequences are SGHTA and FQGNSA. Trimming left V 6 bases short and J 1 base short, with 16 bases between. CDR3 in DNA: TGTGCCAGCAGTCCAGGGTCAGATCTGGCCAAAAACATTCAGTACTTC. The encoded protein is CASSPGSDLAKNIQYF.

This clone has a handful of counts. For the CDR3, the DNA is TGCGCCAGCAGCCGGGACAGGCTATCCGAGCAGTACTTC. Translated: CASSRDRLSEQYF. The rearrangement links TRBV5-1 to TRBJ2-7; 8 positions match TRBD1. V lost 4 bases to trimming and J lost 6 bases; unmatched junction nucleotides: 6. The germline V gene encodes CDR1 SGHRS and CDR2 YFSETQ. The CDR3 spans 13 residues.

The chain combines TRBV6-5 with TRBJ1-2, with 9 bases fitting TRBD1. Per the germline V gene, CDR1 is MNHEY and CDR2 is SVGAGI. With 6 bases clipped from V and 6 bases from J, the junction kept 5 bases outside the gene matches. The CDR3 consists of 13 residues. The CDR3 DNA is TGTGCCAGCAGCTACAGGGGGCGAGATGGCTACACCTTC. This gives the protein CASSYRGRDGYTF.

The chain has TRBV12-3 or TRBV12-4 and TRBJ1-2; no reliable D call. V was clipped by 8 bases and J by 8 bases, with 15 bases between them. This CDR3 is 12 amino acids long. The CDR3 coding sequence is TGTGCCAGCCGAACCGGGTCCCGGGGCTACACCTTC. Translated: CASRTGSRGYTF.